This T cell receptor beta chain was recorded in a study of T cell responses to AZD1222 COVID-19 vaccine (dated by TCRdb to the early 2020s). For the wider study: TCR sequencing covered roughly 230 trial participants: some 210 given two doses of AZD1222 and 26 given two doses of MenACWY control vaccine. Trial participants were enrolled by age into 18-55, 56-69 and 70-plus year subgroups, with around 150, 28 and 57 TCR-sequenced participants respectively. Overall results and qualifications from the work: Because no samples from the day 14 peak response were available, repertoires could be characterized only after the peak T cell response. Spike-specific TCR breadth and depth rose significantly after two AZD1222 doses compared with day 0 and with MenACWY recipients. Participants were mostly white British and included more females than males, and it was suggested by the authors that clonal diversity may have been underestimated. Conclusions about previously exposed vaccinees are limited because only five or six AZD1222 recipients were SARS-CoV-2 seropositive at baseline. Epitopes outside the regions mutated in the B.1.351 and B.1.1.7 variants were reportedly recognized by nearly half of the unique spike-specific TCRs. In the small 56-69-year group, the increase in depth fell short of significance, most likely because of low power. Vaccine-associated CD4 TCRs spanned the whole spike protein, with dominant responses in regions 160-218 and 743-854.

What the time point label conveys for this sample: sample from adult after SARS-CoV-2 infection, after symptom onset. A couple of convalescent COVID-19 patients, sampled after symptom onset from adults with prior SARS-CoV-2 infection, were also TCR-sequenced for comparison. The germline V gene gives CDR1 as SGHRS and CDR2 as YFSETQ. The CDR3 numbers 19 residues from cysteine through phenylalanine. Of the read, only the CDR3 DNA is kept; its 57 bases are in frame from base 1. V was cut back by 3 bases and J by 2 bases, leaving a gap of 24 bases between them. A note on this clone: Its cognate antigen has yet to be identified. The record has no base qualities; no much larger clone is one base away.

The CDR3 regions of human TCRbeta chains were subjected to immunosequencing. Per the original workflow: Repertoire TCRs were checked for matches against a reference library of SARS-CoV-2-specific TCRs that had been generated using the MIRA antigen-specificity platform. Breadth was defined as the fraction of unique TCRs that were SARS-CoV-2-associated. Depth was defined as the fraction of total T cells that were SARS-CoV-2-associated. Each spike-specific TCR was assigned to its reactive spike region and to a CD4 or CD8 class using the MIRA data. Log10-transformed breadth and depth values were compared by one-way ANOVA with Sidak's multiple comparisons tests. TCRdb took over this immuneACCESS table, retaining in-frame rearrangements with V and J assigned. Such tables are incomplete; in checked studies, under half of the missing clones stem from an unresolved V gene, and the remainder is unexplained. V, J and clone size are those of that table, while D and trimming were read from the DNA. This sample is represented by just over 150,000 clones; less than 90% of them were singletons. The top ten hold approximately 7% of the sample.

Sequencing was performed on peripheral blood, taken after recovery from COVID-19. The chain links TRBV5-1 with TRBJ2-1; the best D guess is TRBD2, with 7 bases matching. This clonotype originated in an adult who had recovered from COVID-19. The CDR3 sequence is CASSSDPRGREHAYNEQFF. The nucleotide sequence reads as follows: TGCGCCAGCAGCTCTGACCCTCGGGGGCGGGAGCATGCCTACAATGAGCAGTTCTTC.